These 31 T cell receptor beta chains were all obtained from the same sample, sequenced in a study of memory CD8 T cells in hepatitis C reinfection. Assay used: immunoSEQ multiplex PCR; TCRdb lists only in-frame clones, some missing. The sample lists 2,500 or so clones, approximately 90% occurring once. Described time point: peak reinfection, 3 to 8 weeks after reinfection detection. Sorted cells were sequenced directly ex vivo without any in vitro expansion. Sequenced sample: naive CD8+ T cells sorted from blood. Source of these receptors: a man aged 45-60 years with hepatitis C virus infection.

CDR3 amino acids: CASSDLGTSELLHGEQFF. The CDR3 region has the DNA TGTGCCAGCAGTGACCTCGGGACTAGCGAGCTTCTCCACGGGGAGCAGTTCTTC. The rearrangement uses TRBV6-4 and TRBJ2-1; 10 bases fit TRBD2. CDR1 is MRHNA, CDR2 SNTAGT, per germline. The CDR3 loop spans 18 amino acids. V lost 2 bases, J lost 10 bases, and 17 bases stayed unmatched.

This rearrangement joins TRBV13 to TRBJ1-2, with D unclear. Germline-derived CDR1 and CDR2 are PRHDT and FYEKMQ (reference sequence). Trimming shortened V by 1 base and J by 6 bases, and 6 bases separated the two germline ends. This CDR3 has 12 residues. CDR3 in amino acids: CASSLATDGYTF. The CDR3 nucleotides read TGTGCCAGCAGCTTAGCTACAGATGGCTACACCTTC.

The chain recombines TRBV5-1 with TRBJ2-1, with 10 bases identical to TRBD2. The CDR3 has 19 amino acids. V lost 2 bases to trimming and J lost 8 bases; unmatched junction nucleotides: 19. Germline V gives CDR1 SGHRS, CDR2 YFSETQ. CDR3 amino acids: CASSFWSSGSIMGVDEQFF. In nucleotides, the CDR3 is TGCGCCAGCAGCTTTTGGTCTAGCGGGAGTATCATGGGAGTGGATGAGCAGTTCTTC.

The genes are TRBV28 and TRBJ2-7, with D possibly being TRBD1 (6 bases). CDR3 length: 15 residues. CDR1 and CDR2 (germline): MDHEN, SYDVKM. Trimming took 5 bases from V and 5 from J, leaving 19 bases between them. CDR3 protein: CASSPIRTDINEQYF. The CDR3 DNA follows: TGTGCCAGCAGTCCCATCAGGACAGACATTAACGAGCAGTACTTC.

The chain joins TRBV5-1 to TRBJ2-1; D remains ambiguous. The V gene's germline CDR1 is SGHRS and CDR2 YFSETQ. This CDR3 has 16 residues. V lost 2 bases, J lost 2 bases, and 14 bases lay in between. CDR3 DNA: TGCGCCAGCAGCTTCGGTGAGCCCTCGGCCTACAATGAGCAGTTCTTC. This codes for CASSFGEPSAYNEQFF.

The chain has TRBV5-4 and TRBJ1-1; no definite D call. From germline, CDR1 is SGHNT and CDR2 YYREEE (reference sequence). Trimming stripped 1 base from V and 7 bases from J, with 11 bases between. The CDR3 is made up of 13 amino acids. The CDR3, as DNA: TGTGCCAGCAGCTTGTCTATTCCCCATGAAGCTTTCTTT. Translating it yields CASSLSIPHEAFF.

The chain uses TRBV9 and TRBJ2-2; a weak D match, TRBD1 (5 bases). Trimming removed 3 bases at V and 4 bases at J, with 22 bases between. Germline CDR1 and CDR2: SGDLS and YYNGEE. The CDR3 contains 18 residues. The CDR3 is CASSALPLAGIATGELFF. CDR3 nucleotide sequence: TGTGCCAGCAGCGCACTACCCCTGGCAGGGATCGCCACCGGGGAGCTGTTTTTT.

In DNA, the CDR3 is TGTGCCAGCAGCCAAGTCCTAGCGGGAGCGGCCTACGAGCAGTACTTC. Protein: CASSQVLAGAAYEQYF. This chain connects TRBV14 to TRBJ2-5; the match to TRBD2 covers 10 bases. TRBJ2-7 explains the end of the DNA better; the J call may be wrong. The CDR3 loop spans 16 amino acids. Germline V CDR1 and CDR2: SGHDN, FVKESK.

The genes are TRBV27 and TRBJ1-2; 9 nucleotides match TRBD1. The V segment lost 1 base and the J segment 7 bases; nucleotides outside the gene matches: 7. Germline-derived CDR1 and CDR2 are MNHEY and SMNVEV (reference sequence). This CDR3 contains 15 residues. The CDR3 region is CASSLLGQGVGGYTF. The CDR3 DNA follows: TGTGCCAGCAGTTTATTGGGACAGGGAGTGGGTGGCTACACCTTC.

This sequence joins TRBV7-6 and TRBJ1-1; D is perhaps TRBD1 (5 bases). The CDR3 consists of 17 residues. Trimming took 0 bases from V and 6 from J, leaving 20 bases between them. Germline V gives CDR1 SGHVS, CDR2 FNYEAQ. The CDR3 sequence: CASSLAPNYGGVAEAFF. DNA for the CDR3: TGTGCCAGCAGCTTAGCGCCAAACTACGGGGGGGTCGCTGAAGCTTTCTTT.

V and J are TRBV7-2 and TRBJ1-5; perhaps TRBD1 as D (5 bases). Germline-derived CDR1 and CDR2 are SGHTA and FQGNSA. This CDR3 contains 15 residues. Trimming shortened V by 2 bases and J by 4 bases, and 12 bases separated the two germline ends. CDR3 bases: TGTGCCAGCAGCTTAATCGGGGGGTCAAATCAGCCCCAGCATTTT. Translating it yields CASSLIGGSNQPQHF.

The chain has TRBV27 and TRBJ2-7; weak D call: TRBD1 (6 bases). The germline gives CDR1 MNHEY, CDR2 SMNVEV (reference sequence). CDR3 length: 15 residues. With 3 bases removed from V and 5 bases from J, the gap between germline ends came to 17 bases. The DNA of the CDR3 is TGTGCCAGCAGTTTCTTCTCGGACAGTCCGGACGAGCAGTACTTC. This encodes CASSFFSDSPDEQYF.

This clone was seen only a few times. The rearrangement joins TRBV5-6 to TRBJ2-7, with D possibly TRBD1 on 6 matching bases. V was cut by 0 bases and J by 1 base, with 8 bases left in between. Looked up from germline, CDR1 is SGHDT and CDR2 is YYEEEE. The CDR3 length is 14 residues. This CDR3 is CASSLGQVSYEQYF. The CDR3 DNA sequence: TGTGCCAGCAGCTTGGGACAGGTGTCCTACGAGCAGTACTTC.

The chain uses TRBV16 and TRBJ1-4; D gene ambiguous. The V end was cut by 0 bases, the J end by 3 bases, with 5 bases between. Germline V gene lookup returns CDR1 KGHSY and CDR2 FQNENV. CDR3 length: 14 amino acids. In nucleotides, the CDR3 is TGTGCCAGCAGCCAATCCACTCCTAATGAAAAACTGTTTTTT. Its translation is CASSQSTPNEKLFF. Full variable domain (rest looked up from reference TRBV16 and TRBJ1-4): GEEVAQTPKHLVRGEGQKAKLYCAPIKGHSYVFWYQQVLKNEFKFLISFQNENVFDETGMPKERFSAKCLPNSPCSLEIQATKLEDSAVYFCASSQSTPNEKLFFGSGTQLSVL.

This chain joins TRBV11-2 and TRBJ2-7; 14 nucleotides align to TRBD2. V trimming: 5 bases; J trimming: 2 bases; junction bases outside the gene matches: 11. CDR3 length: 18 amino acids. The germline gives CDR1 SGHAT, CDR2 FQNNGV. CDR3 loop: CASSPRLAGGSLAYEQYF. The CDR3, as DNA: TGTGCCAGCAGCCCTCGACTAGCGGGAGGGTCGCTGGCCTACGAGCAGTACTTC.

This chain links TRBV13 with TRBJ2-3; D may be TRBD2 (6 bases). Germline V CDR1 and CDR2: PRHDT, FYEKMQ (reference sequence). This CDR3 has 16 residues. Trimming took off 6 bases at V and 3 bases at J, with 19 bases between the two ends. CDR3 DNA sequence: TGTGCCAGCAGGCACTCGGGAGAAGTCTTAACAGATACGCAGTATTTT. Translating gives CASRHSGEVLTDTQYF.

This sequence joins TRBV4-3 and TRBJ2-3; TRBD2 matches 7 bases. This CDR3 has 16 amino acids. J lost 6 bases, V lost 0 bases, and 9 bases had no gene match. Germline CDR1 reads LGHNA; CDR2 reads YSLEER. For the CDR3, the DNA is TGCGCCAGCAGCCAAGAGGGTAGGGAGGGCTTCGATACGCAGTATTTT. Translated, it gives CASSQEGREGFDTQYF.

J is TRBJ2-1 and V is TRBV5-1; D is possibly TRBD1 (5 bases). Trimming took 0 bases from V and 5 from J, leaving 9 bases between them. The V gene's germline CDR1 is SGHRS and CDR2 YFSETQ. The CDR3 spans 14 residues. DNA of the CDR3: TGCGCCAGCAGCTTGGTCAGGGCGGACAATGAGCAGTTCTTC. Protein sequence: CASSLVRADNEQFF.

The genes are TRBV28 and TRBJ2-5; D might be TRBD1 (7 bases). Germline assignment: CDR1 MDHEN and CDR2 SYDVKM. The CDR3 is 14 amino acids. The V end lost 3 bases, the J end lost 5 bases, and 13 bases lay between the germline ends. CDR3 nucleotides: TGTGCCAGCAGTTTGCCGGCAGGGGGGGAGACCCAGTACTTC. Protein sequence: CASSLPAGGETQYF.

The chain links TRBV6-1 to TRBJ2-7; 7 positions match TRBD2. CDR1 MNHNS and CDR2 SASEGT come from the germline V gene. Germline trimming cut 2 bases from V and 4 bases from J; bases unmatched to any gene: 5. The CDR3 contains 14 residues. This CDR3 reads CASSEKAGRYEQYF. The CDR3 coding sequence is TGTGCCAGCAGTGAAAAAGCGGGAAGGTACGAGCAGTACTTC.

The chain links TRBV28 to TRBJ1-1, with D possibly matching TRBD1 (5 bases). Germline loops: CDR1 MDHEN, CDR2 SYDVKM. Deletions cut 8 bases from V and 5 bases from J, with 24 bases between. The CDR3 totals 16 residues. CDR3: CASGEEESRGGTEAFF. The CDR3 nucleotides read TGTGCCAGCGGGGAAGAGGAGTCACGGGGGGGAACTGAAGCTTTCTTT.

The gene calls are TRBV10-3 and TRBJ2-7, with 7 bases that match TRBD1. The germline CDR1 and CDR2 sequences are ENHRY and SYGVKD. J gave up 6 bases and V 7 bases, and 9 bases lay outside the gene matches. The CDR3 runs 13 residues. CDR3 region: CAIKGTAWGEQYF. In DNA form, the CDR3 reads TGTGCCATCAAGGGGACAGCCTGGGGCGAGCAGTACTTC.

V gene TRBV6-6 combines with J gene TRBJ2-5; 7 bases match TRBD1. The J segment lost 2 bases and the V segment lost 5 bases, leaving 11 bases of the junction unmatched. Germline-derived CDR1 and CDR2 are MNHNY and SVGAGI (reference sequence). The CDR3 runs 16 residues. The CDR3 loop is CASSNPTGSPQETQYF. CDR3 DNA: TGTGCCAGCAGTAACCCGACAGGGTCCCCACAAGAGACCCAGTACTTC.

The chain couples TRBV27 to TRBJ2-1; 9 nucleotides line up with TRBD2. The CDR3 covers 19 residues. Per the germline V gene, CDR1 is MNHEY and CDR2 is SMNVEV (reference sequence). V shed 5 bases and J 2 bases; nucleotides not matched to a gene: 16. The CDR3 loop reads CASSPPLGGAGGTYNEQFF. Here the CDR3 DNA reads TGTGCCAGCAGTCCACCCCTCGGGGGGGCGGGAGGGACCTACAATGAGCAGTTCTTC.

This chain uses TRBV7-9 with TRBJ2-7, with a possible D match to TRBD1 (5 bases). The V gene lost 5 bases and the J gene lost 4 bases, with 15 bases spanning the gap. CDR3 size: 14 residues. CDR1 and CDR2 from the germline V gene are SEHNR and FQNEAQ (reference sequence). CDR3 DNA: TGTGCCAGCAGCCCCCGTTGGGGCGAATACGAGCAGTACTTC. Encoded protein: CASSPRWGEYEQYF.

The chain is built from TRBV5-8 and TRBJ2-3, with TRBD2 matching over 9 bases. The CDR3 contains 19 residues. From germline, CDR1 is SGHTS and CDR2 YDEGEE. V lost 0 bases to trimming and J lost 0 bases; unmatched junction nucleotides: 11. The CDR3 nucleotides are TGTGCCAGCAGCTTGGCGGTCCAGCGGGAGGCCGGAAGCACAGATACGCAGTATTTT. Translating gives CASSLAVQREAGSTDTQYF.

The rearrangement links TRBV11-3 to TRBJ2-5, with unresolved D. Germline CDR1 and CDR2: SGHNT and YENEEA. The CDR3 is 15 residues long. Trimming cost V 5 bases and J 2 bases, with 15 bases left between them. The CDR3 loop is CASSHHTALQETQYF. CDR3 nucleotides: TGTGCCAGCAGCCACCACACAGCACTGCAAGAGACCCAGTACTTC.

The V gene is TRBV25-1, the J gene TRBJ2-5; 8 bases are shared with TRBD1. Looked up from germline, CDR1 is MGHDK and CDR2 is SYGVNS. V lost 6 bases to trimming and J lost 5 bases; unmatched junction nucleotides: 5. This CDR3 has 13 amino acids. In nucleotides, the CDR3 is TGTGCCAGCAGAGACAGGGGCCTCGAGACCCAGTACTTC. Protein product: CASRDRGLETQYF.

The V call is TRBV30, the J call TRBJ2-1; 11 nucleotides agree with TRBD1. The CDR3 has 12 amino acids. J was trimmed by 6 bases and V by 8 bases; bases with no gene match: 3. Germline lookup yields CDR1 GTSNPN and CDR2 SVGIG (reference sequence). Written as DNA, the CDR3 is TGTGCCCGGGACAGGGGGGTCAATGAGCAGTTCTTC. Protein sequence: CARDRGVNEQFF.

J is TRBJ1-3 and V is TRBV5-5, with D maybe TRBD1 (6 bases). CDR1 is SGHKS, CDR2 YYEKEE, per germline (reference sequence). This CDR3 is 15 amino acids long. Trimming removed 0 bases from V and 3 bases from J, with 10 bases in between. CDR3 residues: CASSLGTGFGNTIYF. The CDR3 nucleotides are TGTGCCAGCAGCTTGGGCACAGGGTTTGGAAACACCATATATTTT.

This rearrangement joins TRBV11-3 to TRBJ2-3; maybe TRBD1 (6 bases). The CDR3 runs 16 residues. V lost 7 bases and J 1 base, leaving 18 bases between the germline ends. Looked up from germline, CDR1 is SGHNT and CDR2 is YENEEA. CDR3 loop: CASILRPGAGTDTQYF. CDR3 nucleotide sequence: TGTGCCAGCATCCTACGGCCAGGGGCCGGCACAGATACGCAGTATTTT.